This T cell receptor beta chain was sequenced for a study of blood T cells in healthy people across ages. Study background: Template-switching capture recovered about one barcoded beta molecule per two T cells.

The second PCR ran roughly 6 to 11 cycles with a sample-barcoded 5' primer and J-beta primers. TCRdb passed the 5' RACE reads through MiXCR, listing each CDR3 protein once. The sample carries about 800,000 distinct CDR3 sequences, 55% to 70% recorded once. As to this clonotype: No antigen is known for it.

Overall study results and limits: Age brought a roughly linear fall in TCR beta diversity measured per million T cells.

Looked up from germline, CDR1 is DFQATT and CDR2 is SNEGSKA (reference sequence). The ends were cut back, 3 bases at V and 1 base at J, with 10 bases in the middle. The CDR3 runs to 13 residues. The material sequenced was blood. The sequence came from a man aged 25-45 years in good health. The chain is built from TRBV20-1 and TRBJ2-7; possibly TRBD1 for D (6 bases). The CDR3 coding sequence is TGCAGTGCTAGGACAGGTGGTTCCTACGAGCAGTACTTC. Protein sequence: CSARTGGSYEQYF.